The 2 T cell receptor beta chains reported below all come from one sample, sequenced in a study of PD-L1 blockade in urothelial cancer. The data were produced by immunoSEQ multiplex PCR, yet TCRdb's version contains in-frame clones alone and is incomplete. In the table there are some 49,000 clones, around nine tenths of which are singletons. Sequences were derived from PBMCs, sampled around atezolizumab (anti-PD-L1) treatment. These receptors all stem from a man aged 60-69 years with urothelial cancer.

The chain uses TRBV7-2 and TRBJ1-5, with D possibly matching TRBD1 (6 bases). Germline V gene data show CDR1 as SGHTA and CDR2 as FQGNSA. The CDR3 consists of 13 residues. The V gene lost 5 bases and the J gene lost 5 bases, with 10 bases spanning the gap. DNA of the CDR3: TGTGCCAGCAGCCCACAGGGCTATCAGCCCCAGCATTTT. Amino acid sequence: CASSPQGYQPQHF. Together with reference TRBV7-2 and TRBJ1-5, the CDR3 gives the full variable domain: GAGVSQSPSNKVTEKGKDVELRCDPISGHTALYWYRQSLGQGLEFLIYFQGNSAPDKSGLPSDRFSAERTGGSVSTLTIQRTQQEDSAVYLCASSPQGYQPQHFGDGTRLSIL.

The table lists this clone with a count of one. This chain links TRBV15 with TRBJ2-5, with a tentative D call TRBD1 (6 bases). V gave up 4 bases and J gave up 1 base, with 10 bases separating them. Germline V gene lookup returns CDR1 LNHNV and CDR2 YYDKDF (reference sequence). The CDR3 contains 14 residues. CDR3 in amino acids: CATSTHRVQETQYF. The CDR3 nucleotides read TGTGCCACCAGCACCCACAGGGTCCAAGAGACCCAGTACTTC.